The sequence of this T cell receptor beta chain was determined in a study of blood T cell repertoires in COVID-19. Study in general: There were acute and convalescent COVID-19 samples, and they came from the United States, Italy and Spain. T cells, B-cell-depleted T cells, or PBMCs supplied cDNA or gDNA.

Repertoires were generated with immunoSEQ multiplex PCR, while TCRdb's copy carries only in-frame clones and drops some. The sample comprises about 100,000 clones, around four fifths of which are singletons, and around 15% rests with the top ten. The V gene lost 4 bases and the J gene lost 5 bases, with 14 bases spanning the gap. This CDR3 has 14 residues. The V gene's germline CDR1 is LGHDT and CDR2 YNNKEL (reference sequence). The TCR was taken from a man in his forties or fifties with active or convalescent COVID-19. The V gene is TRBV3-1 (or the pseudogene TRBV3-2), the J gene TRBJ2-5; perhaps TRBD1 as D (7 bases). The specimen sequenced was peripheral blood. The CDR3 DNA sequence: TGTGCCAGCAGCCGAAGGCCAGGGGGGGAGACCCAGTACTTC. Amino acids: CASSRRPGGETQYF.